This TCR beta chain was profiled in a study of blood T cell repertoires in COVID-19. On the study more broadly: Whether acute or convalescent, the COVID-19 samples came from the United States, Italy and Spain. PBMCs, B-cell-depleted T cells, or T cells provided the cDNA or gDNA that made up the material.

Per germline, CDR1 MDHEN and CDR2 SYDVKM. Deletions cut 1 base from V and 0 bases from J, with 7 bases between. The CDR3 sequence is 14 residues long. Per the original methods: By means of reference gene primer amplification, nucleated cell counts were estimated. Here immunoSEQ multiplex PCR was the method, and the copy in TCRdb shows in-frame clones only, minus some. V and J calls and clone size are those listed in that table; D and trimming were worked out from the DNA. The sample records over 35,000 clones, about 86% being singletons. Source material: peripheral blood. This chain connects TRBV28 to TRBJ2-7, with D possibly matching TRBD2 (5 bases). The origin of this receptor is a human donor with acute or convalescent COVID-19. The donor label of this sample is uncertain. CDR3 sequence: CASSLYGISYEQYF. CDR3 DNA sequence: TGTGCCAGCAGTTTATACGGGATCTCCTACGAGCAGTACTTC.